This T cell receptor (beta chain) is from a study of T-cell reconstitution after alpha-beta-depleted transplantation in children. Study-wide findings and caveats: At day 60, the high TCRbeta diversity found in some patients originated from recipient T cells and thymic progenitors that had survived.

Germline CDR1 reads SQVTM; CDR2 reads ANQGSEA. This CDR3 comprises 13 residues. V was pared by 6 bases and J by 1 base, with 12 bases between. With respect to this clonotype: Its antigen remains unknown.

The library targeted TCRbeta and was prepared with unique molecular identifiers. TCRdb reprocessed the PCR reads via MiXCR and lists one record per CDR3 protein. The sample consists of hundreds of thousands of distinct CDR3 sequences, roughly 23% of them appearing once. V and J are TRBV29-1 and TRBJ1-1, with D perhaps matching TRBD1 (5 bases). The specimen comprised PBMCs, sampled before TCRalphabeta/CD19-depleted stem cell transplant. This clonotype originated in a girl aged 2 to 10 with Fanconi anemia, due to receive a stem cell transplant. The CDR3 reads CSVDSVGNTEAFF. CDR3 sequence (DNA): TGCAGCGTCGACAGTGTCGGGAACACTGAAGCTTTCTTT.